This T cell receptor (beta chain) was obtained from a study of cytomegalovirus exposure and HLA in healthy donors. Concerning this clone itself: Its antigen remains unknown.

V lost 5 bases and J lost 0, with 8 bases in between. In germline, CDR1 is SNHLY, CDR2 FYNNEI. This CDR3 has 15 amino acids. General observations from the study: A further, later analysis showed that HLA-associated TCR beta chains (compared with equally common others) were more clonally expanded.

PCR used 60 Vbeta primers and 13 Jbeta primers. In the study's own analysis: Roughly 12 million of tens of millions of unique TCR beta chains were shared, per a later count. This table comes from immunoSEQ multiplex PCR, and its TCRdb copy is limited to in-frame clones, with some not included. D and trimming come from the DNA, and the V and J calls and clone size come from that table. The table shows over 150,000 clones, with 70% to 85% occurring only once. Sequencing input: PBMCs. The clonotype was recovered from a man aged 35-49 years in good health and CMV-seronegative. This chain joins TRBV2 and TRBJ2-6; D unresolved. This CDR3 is CASSTPGSGANVLTF. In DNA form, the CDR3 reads TGTGCCAGCAGTACACCAGGCTCTGGGGCCAACGTCCTGACTTTC. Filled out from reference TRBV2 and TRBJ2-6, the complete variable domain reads EPEVTQTPSHQVTQMGQEVILRCVPISNHLYFYWYRQILGQKVEFLVSFYNNEISEKSEIFDDQFSVERPDGSNFTLKIRSTKLEDSAMYFCASSTPGSGANVLTFGAGSRLTVL.